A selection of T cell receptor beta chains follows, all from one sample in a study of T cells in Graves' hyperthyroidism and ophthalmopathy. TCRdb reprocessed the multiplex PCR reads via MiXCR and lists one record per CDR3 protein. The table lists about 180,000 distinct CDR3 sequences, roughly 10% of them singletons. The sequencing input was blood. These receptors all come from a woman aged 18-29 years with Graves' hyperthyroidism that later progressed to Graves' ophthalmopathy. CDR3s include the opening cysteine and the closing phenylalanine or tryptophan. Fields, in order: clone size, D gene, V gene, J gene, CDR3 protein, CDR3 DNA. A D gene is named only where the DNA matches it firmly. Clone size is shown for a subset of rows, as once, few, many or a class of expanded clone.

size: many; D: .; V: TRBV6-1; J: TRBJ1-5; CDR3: CASSERENQPQHF; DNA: TGTGCCAGCAGTGAAAGGGAGAATCAGCCCCAGCATTTT
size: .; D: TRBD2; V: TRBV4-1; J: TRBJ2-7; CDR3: CASSQVLAGGMGVEQYF; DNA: TGCGCCAGCAGCCAAGTACTAGCGGGAGGGATGGGTGTAGAGCAGTACTTC
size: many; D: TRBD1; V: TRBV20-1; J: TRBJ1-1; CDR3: CSATVGTGWTEAFF; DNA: TGCAGTGCAACGGTTGGGACAGGGTGGACTGAAGCTTTCTTT
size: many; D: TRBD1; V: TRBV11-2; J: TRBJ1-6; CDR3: CASSFPHVTGTGNSPLHF; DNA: TGTGCCAGCAGCTTCCCCCATGTAACCGGGACAGGGAATTCACCCCTCCACTTT
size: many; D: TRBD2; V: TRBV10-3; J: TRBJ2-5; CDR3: CAISEGLAGETQYF; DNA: TGTGCCATCAGTGAGGGACTAGCGGGAGAGACCCAGTACTTC
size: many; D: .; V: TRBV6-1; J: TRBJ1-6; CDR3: CASSEVEGSGSPLHF; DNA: TGTGCCAGCAGTGAAGTGGAGGGATCGGGGTCACCCCTCCACTTT
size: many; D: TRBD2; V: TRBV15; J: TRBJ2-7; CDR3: CATSRDLSGSPHEQYF; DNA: TGTGCCACCAGCAGAGATTTGAGCGGGAGCCCCCACGAGCAGTACTTC
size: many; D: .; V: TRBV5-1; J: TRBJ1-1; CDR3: CASSLTGGLTEAFF; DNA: TGCGCCAGCAGCTTAACCGGGGGGCTCACTGAAGCTTTCTTT
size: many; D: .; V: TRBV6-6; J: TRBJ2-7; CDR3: CASSYSRGSYEQYF; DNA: TGTGCCAGCAGCTACTCTCGGGGGTCCTACGAGCAGTACTTC
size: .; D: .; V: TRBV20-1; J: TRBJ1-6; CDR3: CSASPGRGNSPLHF; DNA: TGCAGTGCTAGTCCTGGACGGGGAAATTCACCCCTCCACTTT
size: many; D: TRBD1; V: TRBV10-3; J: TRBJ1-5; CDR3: CAISETSGTGGQPQHF; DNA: TGTGCCATCAGTGAAACCTCCGGGACAGGTGGACAGCCCCAGCATTTT
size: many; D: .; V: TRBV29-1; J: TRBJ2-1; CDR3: CSVLTVGEQFF; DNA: TGCAGCGTTCTGACGGTGGGTGAGCAGTTCTTC
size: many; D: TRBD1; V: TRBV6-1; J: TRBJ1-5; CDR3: CASTSTGLKQPQHF; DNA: TGTGCCAGCACTTCGACAGGGCTGAAGCAGCCCCAGCATTTT
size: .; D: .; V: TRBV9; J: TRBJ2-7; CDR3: CASSPRAGLGNEQYF; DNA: TGTGCCAGCAGCCCTCGTGCGGGTTTGGGGAACGAGCAGTACTTC
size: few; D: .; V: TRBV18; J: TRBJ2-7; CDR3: CASSSGTLGPEDYEQYF; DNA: TGTGCCAGCTCATCAGGCACGTTAGGGCCCGAGGACTACGAGCAGTACTTC
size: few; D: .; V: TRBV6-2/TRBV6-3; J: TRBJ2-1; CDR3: CAGGLTEYNEQFF; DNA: TGTGCCGGGGGACTGACGGAGTACAATGAGCAGTTCTTC
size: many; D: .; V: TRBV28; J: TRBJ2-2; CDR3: CASWGLTGELFF; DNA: TGTGCCAGCTGGGGGTTAACCGGGGAGCTGTTTTTT
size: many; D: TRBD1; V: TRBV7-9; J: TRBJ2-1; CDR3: CASSLGQGAHEQFF; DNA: TGTGCCAGCAGCTTGGGACAGGGTGCCCATGAGCAGTTCTTC
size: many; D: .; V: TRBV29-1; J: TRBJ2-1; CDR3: CSVEDPGGQSSYNEQFF; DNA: TGCAGCGTTGAAGACCCGGGGGGCCAAAGCTCCTACAATGAGCAGTTCTTC
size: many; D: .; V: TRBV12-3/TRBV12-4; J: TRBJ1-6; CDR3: CASSYDHSPLHF; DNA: TGTGCCAGCAGCTACGATCATTCACCCCTCCACTTT
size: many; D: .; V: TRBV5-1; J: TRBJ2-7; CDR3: CASSSGGTGSYEQYF; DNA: TGCGCCAGCAGCTCGGGGGGGACAGGCTCCTACGAGCAGTACTTC
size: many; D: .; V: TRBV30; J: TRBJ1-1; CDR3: CAWSATGNTEAFF; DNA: TGTGCCTGGAGTGCCACAGGGAACACTGAAGCTTTCTTT
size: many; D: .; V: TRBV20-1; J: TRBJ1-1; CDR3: CSARLLILQGNTEAFF; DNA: TGCAGTGCTAGACTCCTTATTTTACAGGGTAACACTGAAGCTTTCTTT
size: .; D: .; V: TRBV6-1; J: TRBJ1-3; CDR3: CASSETMTVPGNTIYF; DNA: TGTGCCAGCAGTGAAACCATGACAGTCCCTGGAAACACCATATATTTT
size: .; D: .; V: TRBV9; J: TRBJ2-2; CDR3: CASSVDLAGGRGTGELFF; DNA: TGTGCCAGCAGCGTAGACTTGGCGGGCGGCCGGGGCACCGGGGAGCTGTTTTTT
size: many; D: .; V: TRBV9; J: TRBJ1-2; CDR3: CASSSKGVGYTF; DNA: TGTGCCAGCAGCTCCAAGGGAGTGGGCTACACCTTC
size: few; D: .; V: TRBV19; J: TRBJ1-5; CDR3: CASSDLQGYSNQPQHF; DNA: TGTGCCAGTAGTGATCTACAGGGTTATAGCAATCAGCCCCAGCATTTT
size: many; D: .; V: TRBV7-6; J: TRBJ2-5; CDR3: CASSRRQETQYF; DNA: TGTGCCAGCAGCCGCCGACAAGAGACCCAGTACTTC
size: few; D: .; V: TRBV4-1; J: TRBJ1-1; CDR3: CASRPGHENTEAFF; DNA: TGCGCCAGCAGGCCGGGACACGAGAACACTGAAGCTTTCTTT
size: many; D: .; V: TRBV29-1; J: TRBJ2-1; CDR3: CSVDGGNEQFF; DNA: TGCAGCGTTGATGGGGGCAATGAGCAGTTCTTC
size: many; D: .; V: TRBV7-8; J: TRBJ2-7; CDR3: CASSLVSGVFEQYF; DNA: TGTGCCAGCAGCTTAGTTTCGGGAGTCTTCGAGCAGTACTTC
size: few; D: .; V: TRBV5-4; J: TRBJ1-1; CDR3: CASSLGWQPNTEAFF; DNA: TGTGCCAGCAGCTTGGGGTGGCAGCCGAACACTGAAGCTTTCTTT
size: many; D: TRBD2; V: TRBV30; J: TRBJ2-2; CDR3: CAWSVTSGLTGELFF; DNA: TGTGCCTGGAGTGTAACTAGCGGGTTAACCGGGGAGCTGTTTTTT
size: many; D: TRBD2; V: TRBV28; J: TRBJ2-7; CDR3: CASSYPGHGREGIYEQYF; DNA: TGTGCCAGCAGTTATCCGGGACACGGGAGGGAAGGGATCTACGAGCAGTACTTC
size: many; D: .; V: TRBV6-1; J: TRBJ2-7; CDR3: CASSVQPGHRYEQYF; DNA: TGTGCCAGCAGTGTGCAACCGGGACATAGATACGAGCAGTACTTC
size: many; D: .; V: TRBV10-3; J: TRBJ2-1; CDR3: CAISESRGLTSYNEQFF; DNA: TGTGCCATCAGTGAGTCCAGGGGTCTTACATCCTACAATGAGCAGTTCTTC
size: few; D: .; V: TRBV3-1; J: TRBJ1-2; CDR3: CASSQDFGGGLEGYTF; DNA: TGTGCCAGCAGCCAAGATTTCGGGGGGGGACTAGAAGGCTACACCTTC
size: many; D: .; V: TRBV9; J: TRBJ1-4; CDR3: CASSVGIRDTLFF; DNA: TGTGCCAGCAGCGTAGGGATTCGAGACACACTGTTTTTT
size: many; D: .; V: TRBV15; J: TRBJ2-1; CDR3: CATSRQSSYNEQFF; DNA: TGTGCCACCAGCAGGCAGAGCTCCTACAATGAGCAGTTCTTC
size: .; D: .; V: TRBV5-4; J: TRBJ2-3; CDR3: CASSPQGGDTQYF; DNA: TGTGCCAGCAGCCCACAGGGGGGGGATACGCAGTATTTT
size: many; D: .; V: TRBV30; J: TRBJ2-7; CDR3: CAWSVAEYEQYF; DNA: TGTGCCTGGAGTGTCGCGGAGTACGAGCAGTACTTC
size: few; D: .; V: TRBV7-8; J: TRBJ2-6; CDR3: CASSSTGRYSGANVLTF; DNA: TGTGCCAGCAGCTCGACTGGACGGTACTCTGGGGCCAACGTCCTGACTTTC
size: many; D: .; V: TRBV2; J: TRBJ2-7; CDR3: CASSAVATYEQYF; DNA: TGTGCCAGCAGTGCGGTCGCAACCTACGAGCAGTACTTC
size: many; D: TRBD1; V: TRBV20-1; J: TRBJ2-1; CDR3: CSAHPQGTGVNNEQFF; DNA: TGCAGTGCTCACCCGCAGGGGACAGGGGTTAACAATGAGCAGTTCTTC